This is a list of T cell receptor beta chains from one sample in a study of T cell repertoires in ileal Crohn's disease. Here immunoSEQ multiplex PCR was the method, and the copy in TCRdb shows in-frame clones only, minus some. Here the sample spans about 550 clones, more than 75% being singletons. Sequencing input: ileal tissue. The receptors were sampled from an adult with Crohn's disease. Each CDR3 is given with its conserved first and last residue. The D gene is left open where the match is weak. Clone sizes are given selectively: once, few, many, or a class where the clone is expanded.

D	V	J	size	CDR3	DNA
TRBD2	TRBV30	TRBJ2-3	.	CAWSVMTSGGYTQYF	TGTGCCTGGAGTGTAATGACTAGCGGGGGGTATACGCAGTATTTT
.	TRBV5-6	TRBJ1-2	.	CASSQGHYGYTF	TGTGCCAGCAGTCAGGGTCACTATGGCTACACCTTC
TRBD1	TRBV19	TRBJ1-2	few	CASAGTTGGAGNGYTF	TGTGCCAGTGCAGGAACGACAGGGGGCGCCGGGAATGGCTACACCTTC
TRBD1	TRBV19	TRBJ2-2	once	CATSDRGLAGELFF	TGTGCCACATCCGACAGGGGTCTAGCCGGGGAGCTGTTTTTT
TRBD1	TRBV14	TRBJ2-3	.	CASSRRQGRFTDTQYF	TGTGCCAGCAGCAGACGACAGGGGAGGTTTACAGATACGCAGTATTTT
.	TRBV7-8	TRBJ2-7	.	CASSPSSYEQYF	TGTGCCAGCAGCCCATCCTCCTACGAGCAGTACTTC
TRBD2	TRBV18	TRBJ2-1	.	CASSPALAAHEQFF	TGTGCCAGCTCACCGGCACTAGCGGCTCATGAGCAGTTCTTC
.	TRBV10-3	TRBJ2-5	.	CATSDREEETQYF	TGTGCCACCAGTGACAGGGAGGAGGAGACCCAGTACTTC
.	TRBV7-3	TRBJ2-2	.	CASRSPDSNTGELFF	TGTGCCAGCCGGAGCCCCGACTCCAACACCGGGGAGCTGTTTTTT
TRBD2	TRBV7-2	TRBJ2-5	.	CASSFSSGGAGETQYF	TGTGCCAGCAGCTTCTCTAGCGGGGGGGCCGGGGAGACCCAGTACTTC
.	TRBV10-1	TRBJ2-2	.	CASRKNRNTGELFF	TGCGCCAGCAGAAAAAACAGAAACACCGGGGAGCTGTTTTTT
.	TRBV21-1	TRBJ1-4	.	CASSKEMGPGRSEKLFF	TGTGCCAGCAGCAAAGAAATGGGGCCAGGGAGGAGTGAAAAACTGTTTTTT